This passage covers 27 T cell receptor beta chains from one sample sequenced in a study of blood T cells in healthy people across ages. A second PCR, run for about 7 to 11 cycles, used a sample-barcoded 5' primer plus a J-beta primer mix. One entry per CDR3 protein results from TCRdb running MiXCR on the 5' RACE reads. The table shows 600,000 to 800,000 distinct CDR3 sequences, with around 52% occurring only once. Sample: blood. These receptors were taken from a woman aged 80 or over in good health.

CDR3 protein: CASSQGLTRGTGRITEAFF. The CDR3 coding sequence is TGTGCCAGCAGCCAAGGCCTCACCCGCGGGACAGGGAGGATCACTGAAGCTTTCTTT. This sequence joins TRBV3-1 and TRBJ1-1; TRBD1 matches 9 bases. The CDR3 is 19 residues long. The trim removed 1 base at V and 4 bases at J, leaving 16 bases unmatched. In germline, CDR1 is LGHDT, CDR2 YNNKEL (reference sequence). The whole variable domain, filled in from reference TRBV3-1 and TRBJ1-1, reads DTAVSQTPKYLVTQMGNDKSIKCEQNLGHDTMYWYKQDSKKFLKIMFSYNNKELIINETVPNRFSPKSPDKAHLNLHINSLELGDSAVYFCASSQGLTRGTGRITEAFFGQGTRLTVV.

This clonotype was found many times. CDR3 residues: CASSNPRVSGSPLHF. The CDR3 region has the DNA TGTGCCAGCAGCAACCCCCGGGTTTCAGGCTCACCCCTCCACTTT. The V gene is TRBV25-1, the J gene TRBJ1-6; no reliable D call. The V end lost 6 bases, the J end lost 10 bases, and 19 bases lay between the germline ends. CDR3 size: 15 residues. Germline loops: CDR1 MGHDK, CDR2 SYGVNS.

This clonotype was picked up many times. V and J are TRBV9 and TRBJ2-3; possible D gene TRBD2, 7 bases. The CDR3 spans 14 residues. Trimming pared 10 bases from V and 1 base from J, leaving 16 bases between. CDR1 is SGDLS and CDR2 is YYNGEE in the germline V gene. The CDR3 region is CASARGGGTDTQYF. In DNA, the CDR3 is TGTGCCTCAGCTAGAGGGGGGGGCACAGATACGCAGTATTTT.

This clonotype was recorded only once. The CDR3 DNA reads TGTGCCAGCAGTGAATCCCCCAGCTCTGGGGCCAACGTCCTGACTTTC. Protein: CASSESPSSGANVLTF. The genes are TRBV25-1 and TRBJ2-6; D is undetermined. Germline assignment: CDR1 MGHDK and CDR2 SYGVNS. The V and J ends lost 1 base and 0 bases respectively, with 7 bases between them. This CDR3 comprises 16 residues.

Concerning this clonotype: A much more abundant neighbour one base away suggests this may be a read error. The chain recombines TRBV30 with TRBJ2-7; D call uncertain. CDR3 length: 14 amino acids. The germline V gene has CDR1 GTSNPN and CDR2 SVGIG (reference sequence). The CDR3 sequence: CAWGVQPGSYEQYF. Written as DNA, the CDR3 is TGTGCCTGGGGTGTACAGCCGGGCTCCTACGAGCAGTACTTC.

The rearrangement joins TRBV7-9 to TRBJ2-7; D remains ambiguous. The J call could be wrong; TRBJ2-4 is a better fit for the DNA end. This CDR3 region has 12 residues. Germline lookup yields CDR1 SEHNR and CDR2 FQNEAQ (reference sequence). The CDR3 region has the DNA TGTGCCAGCAGCGACCGAGAAAACATTCAGTACTTC. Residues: CASSDRENIQYF.

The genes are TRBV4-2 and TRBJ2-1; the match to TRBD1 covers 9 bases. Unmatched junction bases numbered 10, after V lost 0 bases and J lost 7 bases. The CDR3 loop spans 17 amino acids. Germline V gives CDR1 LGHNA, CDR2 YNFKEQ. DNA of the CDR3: TGTGCCAGCAGCCAAGACCCAAGGGGACAGGGTCCGAATGAGCAGTTCTTC. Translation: CASSQDPRGQGPNEQFF.

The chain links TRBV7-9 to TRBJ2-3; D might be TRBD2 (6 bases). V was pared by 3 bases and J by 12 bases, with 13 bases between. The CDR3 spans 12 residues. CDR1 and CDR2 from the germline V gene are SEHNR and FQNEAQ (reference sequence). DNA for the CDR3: TGTGCCAGCAGCTTCGAGGCTAGCGTTCAGTATTTT. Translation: CASSFEASVQYF. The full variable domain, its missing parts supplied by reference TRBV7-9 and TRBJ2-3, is DTGVSQNPRHKITKRGQNVTFRCDPISEHNRLYWYRQTLGQGPEFLTYFQNEAQLEKSRLLSDRFSAERPKGSFSTLEIQRTEQGDSAMYLCASSFEASVQYFGPGTRLTVL.

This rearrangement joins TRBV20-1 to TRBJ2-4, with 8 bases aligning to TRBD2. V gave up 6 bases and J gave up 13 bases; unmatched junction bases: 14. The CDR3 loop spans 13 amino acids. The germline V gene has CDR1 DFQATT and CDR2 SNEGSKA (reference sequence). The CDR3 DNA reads TGCAGTGCGAGCCGGGGGGGAGGCAATGAGCAGTACTTC. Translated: CSASRGGGNEQYF.

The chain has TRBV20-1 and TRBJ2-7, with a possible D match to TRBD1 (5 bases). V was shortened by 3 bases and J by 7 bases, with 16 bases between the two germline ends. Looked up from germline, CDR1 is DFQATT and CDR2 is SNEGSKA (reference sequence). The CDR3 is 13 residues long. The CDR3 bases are TGCAGTGCTAGCAGGGATGGATACAATGAGCAGTACTTC. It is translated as CSASRDGYNEQYF.

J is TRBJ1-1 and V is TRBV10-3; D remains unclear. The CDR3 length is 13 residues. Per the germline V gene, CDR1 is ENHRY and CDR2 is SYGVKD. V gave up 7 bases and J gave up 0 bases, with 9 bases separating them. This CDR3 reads CAINAGLNTEAFF. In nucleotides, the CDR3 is TGTGCCATCAACGCAGGACTGAACACTGAAGCTTTCTTT.

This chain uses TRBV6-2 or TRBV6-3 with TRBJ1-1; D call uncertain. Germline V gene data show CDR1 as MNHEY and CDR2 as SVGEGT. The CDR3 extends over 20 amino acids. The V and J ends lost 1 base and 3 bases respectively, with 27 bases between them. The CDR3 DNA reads TGTGCCAGCAGTTACTTGATGGACCCAACCCCGAGGATAGGTGACACTGAAGCTTTCTTT. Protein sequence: CASSYLMDPTPRIGDTEAFF.

The CDR3 region is CASRRQGQSYEQYF. Written as DNA, the CDR3 is TGTGCCAGCAGACGACAGGGACAGTCCTACGAGCAGTACTTC. J is TRBJ2-7 and V is TRBV27; 7 bases are shared with TRBD1. The V gene end was trimmed by 6 bases and the J gene end by 1 base; junction bases not matched to a gene: 6. Germline-derived CDR1 and CDR2 are MNHEY and SMNVEV (reference sequence). The CDR3 runs 14 residues.

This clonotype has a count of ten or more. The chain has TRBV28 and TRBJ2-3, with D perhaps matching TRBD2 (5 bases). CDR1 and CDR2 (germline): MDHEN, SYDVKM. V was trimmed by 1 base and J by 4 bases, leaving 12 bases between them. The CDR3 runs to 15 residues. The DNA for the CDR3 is TGTGCCAGCAGTTTATACGGCGGGCGGGCAGATACGCAGTATTTT. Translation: CASSLYGGRADTQYF.

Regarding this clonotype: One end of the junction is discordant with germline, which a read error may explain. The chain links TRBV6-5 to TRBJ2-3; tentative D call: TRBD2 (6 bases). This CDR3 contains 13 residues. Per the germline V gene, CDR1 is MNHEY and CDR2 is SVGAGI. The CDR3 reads CASSYSGVDAQYF. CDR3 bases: TGCGCCAGCAGTTACTCGGGGGTAGATGCGCAGTATTTT.

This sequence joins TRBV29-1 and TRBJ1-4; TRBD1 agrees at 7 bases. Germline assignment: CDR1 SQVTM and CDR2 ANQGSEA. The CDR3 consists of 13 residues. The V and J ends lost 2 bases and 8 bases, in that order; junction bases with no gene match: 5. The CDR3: CSVEFQGGEKLFF. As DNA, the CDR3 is TGCAGCGTTGAATTTCAGGGGGGAGAAAAACTGTTTTTT. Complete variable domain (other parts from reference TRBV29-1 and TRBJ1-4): SAVISQKPSRDICQRGTSLTIQCQVDSQVTMMFWYRQQPGQSLTLIATANQGSEATYESGFVIDKFPISRPNLTFSTLTVSNMSPEDSSIYLCSVEFQGGEKLFFGSGTQLSVL.

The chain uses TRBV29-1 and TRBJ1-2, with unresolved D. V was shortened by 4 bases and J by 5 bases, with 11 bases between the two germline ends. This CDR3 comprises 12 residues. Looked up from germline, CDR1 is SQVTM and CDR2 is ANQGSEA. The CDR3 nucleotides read TGCAGCGTTGTATCCGGGATTTATGGCTACACCTTC. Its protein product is CSVVSGIYGYTF.

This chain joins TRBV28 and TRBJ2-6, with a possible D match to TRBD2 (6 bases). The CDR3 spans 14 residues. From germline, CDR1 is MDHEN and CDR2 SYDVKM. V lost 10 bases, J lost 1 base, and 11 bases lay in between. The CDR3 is CAIGGISGANVLTF. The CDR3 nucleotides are TGTGCCATTGGAGGGATATCTGGGGCCAACGTCCTGACTTTC.

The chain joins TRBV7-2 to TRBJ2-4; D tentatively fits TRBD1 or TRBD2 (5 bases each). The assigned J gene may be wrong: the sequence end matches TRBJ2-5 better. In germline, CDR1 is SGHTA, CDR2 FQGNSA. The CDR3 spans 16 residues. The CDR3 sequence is CASSLAGTREEETQYF. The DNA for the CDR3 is TGTGCCAGCAGCTTAGCCGGGACGCGTGAAGAAGAGACCCAGTACTTC.

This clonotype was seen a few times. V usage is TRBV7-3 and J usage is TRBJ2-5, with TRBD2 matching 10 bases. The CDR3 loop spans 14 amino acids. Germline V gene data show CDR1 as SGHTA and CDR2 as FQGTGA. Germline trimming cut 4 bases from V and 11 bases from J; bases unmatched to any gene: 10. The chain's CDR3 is CASSSGTSANEQYF. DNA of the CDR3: TGTGCCAGCAGCTCCGGGACTAGCGCCAATGAGCAGTACTTC.

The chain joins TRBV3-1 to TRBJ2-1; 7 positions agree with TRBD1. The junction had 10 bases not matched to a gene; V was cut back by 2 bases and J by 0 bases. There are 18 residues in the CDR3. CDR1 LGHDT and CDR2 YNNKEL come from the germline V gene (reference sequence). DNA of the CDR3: TGTGCCAGCAGCCAAAACCCGGGACAGCCGTTCTCCTACAATGAGCAGTTCTTC. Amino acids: CASSQNPGQPFSYNEQFF.

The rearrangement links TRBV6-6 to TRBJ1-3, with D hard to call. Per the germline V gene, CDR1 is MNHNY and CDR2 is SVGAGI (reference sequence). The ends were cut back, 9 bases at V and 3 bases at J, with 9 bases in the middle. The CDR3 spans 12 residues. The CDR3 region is CASLAGGNTIYF. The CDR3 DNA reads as TGTGCCAGTCTCGCCGGTGGAAACACCATATATTTT.

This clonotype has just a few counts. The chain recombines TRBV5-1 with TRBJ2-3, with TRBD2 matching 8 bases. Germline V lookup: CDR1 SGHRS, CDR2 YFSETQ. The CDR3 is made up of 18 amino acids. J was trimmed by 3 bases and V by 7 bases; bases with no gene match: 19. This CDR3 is CASGLSQIAGGRTDTQYF. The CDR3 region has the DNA TGCGCCAGCGGCCTATCCCAAATAGCTGGCGGGAGGACAGATACGCAGTATTTT.

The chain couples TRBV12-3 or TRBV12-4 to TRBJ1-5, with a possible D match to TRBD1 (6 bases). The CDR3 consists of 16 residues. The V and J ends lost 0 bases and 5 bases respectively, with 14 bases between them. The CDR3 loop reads CASSLAIGGGYQPQHF. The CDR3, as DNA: TGTGCCAGCAGTTTAGCGATTGGGGGGGGCTATCAGCCCCAGCATTTT.

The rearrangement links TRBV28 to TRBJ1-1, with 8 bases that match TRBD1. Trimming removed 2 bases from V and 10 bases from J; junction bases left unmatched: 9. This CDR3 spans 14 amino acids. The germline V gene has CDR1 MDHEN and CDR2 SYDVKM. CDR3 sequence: CASSLKQGDLSAFF. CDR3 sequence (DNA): TGTGCCAGCAGTTTAAAACAGGGGGACCTCTCAGCTTTCTTT.

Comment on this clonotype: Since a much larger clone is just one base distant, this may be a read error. The CDR3 is CRASPLNYGYTF. DNA for the CDR3: TGCAGGGCTAGCCCCTTAAACTATGGCTACACCTTC. This sequence joins TRBV20-1 and TRBJ1-2; D is ambiguous. This CDR3 contains 12 residues. Germline V gene data show CDR1 as DFQATT and CDR2 as SNEGSKA (reference sequence).

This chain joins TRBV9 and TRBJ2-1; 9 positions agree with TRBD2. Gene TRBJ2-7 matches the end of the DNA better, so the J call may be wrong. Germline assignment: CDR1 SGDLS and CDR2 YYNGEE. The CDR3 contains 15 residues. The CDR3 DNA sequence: TGTGCCAGCAGCGTAGGGCTAGCGGGAAACTACGAGCAGTACTTC. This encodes CASSVGLAGNYEQYF.